Sequencing of this T cell receptor (beta chain) was carried out in a study of T cells in Graves' hyperthyroidism and ophthalmopathy. Germline V gene sequence: CDR1 DFQATT, CDR2 SNEGSKA (reference sequence). The length of the CDR3 is 15 residues. V was cut by 5 bases and J by 2 bases, with 16 bases left in between. The study excluded patients with uncontrolled infection, other autoimmune disease, pregnancy or lactation. Used for diagnoses were clinical symptoms, serum thyroxine and TRAb, thyroid ultrasound and orbital computed tomography. Cells are PBMCs isolated from about 10 ml of fresh blood. Researchers amplified the TCR beta CDR3 regions from RNA transcripts. A set of HTBI primers served as the primers for a first-round RT-PCR of the TCR CDR3. TCRdb re-derived calls from the multiplex PCR reads in MiXCR, one entry per CDR3 protein. The sample lists hundreds of thousands of distinct CDR3 sequences; around a quarter were seen once.

The source material was blood. The origin of this receptor is a woman between 25 and 40 years old with Graves' ophthalmopathy. The V gene is TRBV20-1, the J gene TRBJ1-5; TRBD1 is a possible D gene (5 bases). In DNA, the CDR3 is TGCAGTGCTCCCATGGCCGGGACCGGCAATCAGCCCCAGCATTTT. It codes for CSAPMAGTGNQPQHF.